Listed below are T cell receptor beta chains from one sample, sequenced in a study of response to subunit inactivated influenza vaccine. In TCRdb, the RT-PCR reads were re-called with MiXCR into one record per CDR3 protein. The table lists about 780,000 distinct CDR3 sequences, around 20% of them singletons, with about 11% in the top ten. The sample here was PBMCs from blood, taken 5 days after vaccination. The source is a man aged 50 to 59 who received an inactivated influenza vaccine. Each CDR3 is given with its conserved first and last residue. D genes are given only for firm matches. Expanded clones are given a class, and other clones once, few, many or no size at all.

V	size	J	D	CDR3	DNA
TRBV10-3	NA	TRBJ2-2	TRBD1	CAIRPGTGTGELFF	TGTGCCATCAGACCCGGGACAGGGACCGGGGAGCTGTTTTTT
TRBV6-2/TRBV6-3	few	TRBJ2-5	NA	CASSYRATEETQYF	TGTGCCAGCAGTTATAGAGCGACCGAGGAGACCCAGTACTTC
TRBV20-1	NA	TRBJ2-7	TRBD2	CSARDTSGDIYEQYF	TGCAGTGCTAGAGACACTAGCGGGGACATCTACGAGCAGTACTTC
TRBV27	NA	TRBJ2-7	NA	CASSLSTGPAYEQYF	TGTGCCAGCAGTTTATCCACAGGACCAGCCTACGAGCAGTACTTC
TRBV2	NA	TRBJ2-5	NA	CAKGGTQETQYF	TGTGCCAAGGGCGGGACCCAAGAGACCCAGTACTTC
TRBV28	few	TRBJ1-1	NA	CASRTPDTEAFF	TGTGCCAGCAGGACACCGGACACTGAAGCTTTCTTT
TRBV12-3/TRBV12-4	NA	TRBJ1-1	NA	CASSSGGGEAFF	TGTGCCAGCAGTTCCGGGGGGGGTGAAGCTTTCTTT
TRBV5-1	few	TRBJ2-5	NA	CASSLQSQETQYF	TGCGCCAGCAGCTTGCAGTCGCAAGAGACCCAGTACTTC
TRBV5-1	NA	TRBJ1-5	NA	CASSVSGTEQPQHF	TGCGCCAGCAGCGTCTCCGGGACGGAACAGCCCCAGCATTTT
TRBV20-1	NA	TRBJ2-7	TRBD1	CSGGTGQYEQYF	TGCAGCGGAGGGACAGGACAGTACGAGCAGTACTTC
TRBV20-1	NA	TRBJ2-3	TRBD1	CSARQRGQPANTQYF	TGCAGTGCCAGACAGAGGGGACAGCCTGCAAATACGCAGTATTTT
TRBV5-1	few	TRBJ1-4	TRBD1	CASSTGQGRANEKLFF	TGCGCCAGCAGCACGGGACAGGGTAGGGCTAATGAAAAACTGTTTTTT
TRBV5-1	few	TRBJ2-7	TRBD1	CASSLGGTGDYEQYF	TGCGCCAGCAGCTTGGGGGGGACAGGGGATTACGAGCAGTACTTC
TRBV6-1	NA	TRBJ2-6	TRBD2	CASSGPGLASGANVLTF	TGTGCCAGCAGTGGCCCTGGACTAGCGTCGGGGGCCAACGTCCTGACTTTC
TRBV7-2	few	TRBJ2-1	TRBD2	CASSLVLAGEDEQFF	TGTGCCAGCAGCTTAGTTCTAGCGGGGGAAGATGAGCAGTTCTTC
TRBV20-1	NA	TRBJ2-5	TRBD1	CSAEDRGRKTQYF	TGCAGTGCCGAGGACAGGGGGAGAAAGACCCAGTACTTC
TRBV6-5	NA	TRBJ2-3	NA	CASSYRAAITDTQYF	TGTGCCAGCAGTTACAGGGCAGCCATCACAGATACGCAGTATTTT
TRBV4-2	many	TRBJ2-7	TRBD2	CASSQGLAASYEQYF	TGTGCCAGCAGCCAAGGACTAGCGGCTAGCTACGAGCAGTACTTC
TRBV27	few	TRBJ1-6	NA	CASSLRPLRFSSYNSPLHF	TGTGCCAGCAGTTTACGGCCTTTGAGGTTCAGCTCCTATAATTCACCCCTCCACTTT
TRBV15	few	TRBJ2-7	NA	CATSRVGGVYEQYF	TGTGCCACCAGCAGAGTCGGGGGCGTCTACGAGCAGTACTTC
TRBV2	NA	TRBJ2-3	NA	CTLLPLTPGPSFSTDTQYF	TGTACCCTCCTACCGCTTACTCCGGGACCCTCCTTTAGCACAGATACGCAGTATTTT
TRBV4-3	many	TRBJ1-2	TRBD1	CASSQDPDRSYGYTF	TGCGCCAGCAGCCAAGATCCGGACAGGAGCTATGGCTACACCTTC
TRBV12-3/TRBV12-4	NA	TRBJ1-2	TRBD1	CASSAGTAAVGYTF	TGTGCCAGCAGTGCCGGGACAGCTGCGGTCGGCTACACCTTC
TRBV18	NA	TRBJ1-2	TRBD1	CASSPLGQADYGYTF	TGTGCCAGCTCACCGTTGGGACAGGCGGACTATGGCTACACCTTC
TRBV24-1	few	TRBJ2-1	TRBD2	CATGTSESSYNEQFF	TGTGCCACAGGGACTAGCGAGAGCTCCTACAATGAGCAGTTCTTC
TRBV4-3	NA	TRBJ2-2	NA	CASSQVGGARNTGELFF	TGCGCCAGCAGCCAAGTTGGTGGTGCACGGAACACCGGGGAGCTGTTTTTT
TRBV5-6	few	TRBJ2-3	NA	CASRSTPGLDTDTQYF	TGTGCCAGCAGATCTACACCGGGATTGGACACAGATACGCAGTATTTT
TRBV11-2	few	TRBJ2-1	TRBD1	CASSPHGTGRSYNEQFF	TGTGCCAGCAGCCCCCATGGGACAGGGCGCTCCTACAATGAGCAGTTCTTC
TRBV6-1	few	TRBJ2-3	NA	CASSGASTSTDTQYF	TGTGCCAGCAGCGGAGCTTCAACTAGCACAGATACGCAGTATTTT
TRBV4-2	NA	TRBJ2-5	TRBD2	CASSQDLAGGLQETQYF	TGTGCCAGCAGCCAAGATCTGGCGGGGGGCCTCCAAGAGACCCAGTACTTC
TRBV5-1	NA	TRBJ2-1	TRBD2	CASSLRSSGRAVDEQFF	TGCGCCAGCAGCTTGCGATCTAGCGGGAGGGCGGTGGATGAGCAGTTCTTC
TRBV2	NA	TRBJ2-1	NA	CASSSRLVDEQFF	TGTGCCAGCAGTTCACGACTAGTAGATGAGCAGTTCTTC
TRBV3-1	once	TRBJ2-7	TRBD1	CASSQSLGQLKNEQYF	TGTGCTAGCAGCCAAAGCTTGGGACAGCTGAAGAACGAGCAGTACTTC
TRBV15	few	TRBJ2-1	NA	CATSRANGGPHNEQFF	TGTGCCACCAGCAGAGCGAACGGGGGGCCTCACAATGAGCAGTTCTTC
TRBV5-1	NA	TRBJ1-6	NA	CASSSQDNSPLHF	TGCGCCAGCAGCTCACAGGATAATTCACCCCTCCACTTT
TRBV6-6	NA	TRBJ2-3	NA	CASSPDGDTQYF	TGTGCCAGCAGCCCCGACGGGGATACGCAGTATTTT
TRBV5-6	few	TRBJ2-5	NA	CASSFGTRQETQYF	TGTGCCAGCAGCTTCGGGACGAGGCAAGAGACCCAGTACTTC
TRBV20-1	many	TRBJ2-3	TRBD2	CSAERTSGTTDTQYF	TGCAGTGCTGAGAGGACTAGCGGGACCACAGATACGCAGTATTTT